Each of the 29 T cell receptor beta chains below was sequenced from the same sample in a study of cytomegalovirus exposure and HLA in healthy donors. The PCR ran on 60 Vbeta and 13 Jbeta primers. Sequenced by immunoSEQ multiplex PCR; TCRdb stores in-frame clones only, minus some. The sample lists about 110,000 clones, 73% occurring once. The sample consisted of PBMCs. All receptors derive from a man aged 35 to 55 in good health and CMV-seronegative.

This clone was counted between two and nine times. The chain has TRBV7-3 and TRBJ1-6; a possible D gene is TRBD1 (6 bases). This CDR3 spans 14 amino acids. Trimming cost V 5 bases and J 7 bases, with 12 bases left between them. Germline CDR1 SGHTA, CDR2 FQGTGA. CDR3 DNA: TGTGCCAGCAGCCCTGAGACAGGAAATTCACCCCTCCACTTT. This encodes CASSPETGNSPLHF. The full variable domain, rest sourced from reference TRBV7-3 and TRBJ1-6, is GAGVSQTPSNKVTEKGKYVELRCDPISGHTALYWYRQSLGQGPEFLIYFQGTGAADDSGLPNDRFFAVRPEGSVSTLKIQRTERGDSAVYLCASSPETGNSPLHFGNGTRLTVT.

In DNA form, the CDR3 reads TGCGCCAGCAGCTTGGCGGGGGGCACGGAAGAGACCCAGTACTTC. Encoded protein: CASSLAGGTEETQYF. This chain links TRBV5-1 with TRBJ2-5; D is possibly TRBD2 (7 bases). The V end was cut by 0 bases, the J end by 3 bases, with 12 bases between. The CDR3 is 15 residues long. CDR1 SGHRS and CDR2 YFSETQ come from the germline V gene.

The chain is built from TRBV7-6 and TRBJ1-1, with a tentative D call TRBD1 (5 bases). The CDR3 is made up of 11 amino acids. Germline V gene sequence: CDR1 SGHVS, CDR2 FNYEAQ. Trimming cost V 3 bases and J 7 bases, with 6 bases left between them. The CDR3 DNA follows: TGTGCCAGCAGCTTTGACAGTGAAGCTTTCTTT. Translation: CASSFDSEAFF. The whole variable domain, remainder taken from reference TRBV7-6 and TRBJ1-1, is GAGVSQSPRYKVTKRGQDVALRCDPISGHVSLYWYRQALGQGPEFLTYFNYEAQQDKSGLPNDRFSAERPEGSISTLTIQRTEQRDSAMYRCASSFDSEAFFGQGTRLTVV.

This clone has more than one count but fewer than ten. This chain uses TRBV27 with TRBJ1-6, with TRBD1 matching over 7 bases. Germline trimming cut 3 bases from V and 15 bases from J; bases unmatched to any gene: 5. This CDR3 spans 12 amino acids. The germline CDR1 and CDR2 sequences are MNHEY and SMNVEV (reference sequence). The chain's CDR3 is CASSLTGKRLHF. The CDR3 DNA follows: TGTGCCAGCAGTTTGACAGGGAAACGCCTCCACTTT.

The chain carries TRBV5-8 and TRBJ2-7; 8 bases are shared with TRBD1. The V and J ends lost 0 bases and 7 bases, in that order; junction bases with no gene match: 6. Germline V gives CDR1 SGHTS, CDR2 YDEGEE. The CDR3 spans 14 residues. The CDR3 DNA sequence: TGTGCCAGCAGCTTGGTATGGGACAGGCAGGAGCAGTACTTC. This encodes CASSLVWDRQEQYF.

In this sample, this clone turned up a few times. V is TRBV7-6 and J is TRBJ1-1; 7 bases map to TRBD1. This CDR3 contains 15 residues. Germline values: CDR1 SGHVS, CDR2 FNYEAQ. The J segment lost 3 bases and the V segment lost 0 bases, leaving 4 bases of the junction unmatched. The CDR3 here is CASSLAWDRDTEAFF. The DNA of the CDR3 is TGTGCCAGCAGCTTAGCGTGGGACAGAGACACTGAAGCTTTCTTT.

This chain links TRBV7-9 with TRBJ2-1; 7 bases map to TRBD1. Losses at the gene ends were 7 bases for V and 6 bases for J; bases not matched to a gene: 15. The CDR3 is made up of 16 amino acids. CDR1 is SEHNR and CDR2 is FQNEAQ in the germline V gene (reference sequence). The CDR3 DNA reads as TGTGCCAGCATGGATCCAAGAAGGGCAGGGGGCAATGAGCAGTTCTTC. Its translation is CASMDPRRAGGNEQFF. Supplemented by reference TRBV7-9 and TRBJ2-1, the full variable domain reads DTGVSQNPRHKITKRGQNVTFRCDPISEHNRLYWYRQTLGQGPEFLTYFQNEAQLEKSRLLSDRFSAERPKGSFSTLEIQRTEQGDSAMYLCASMDPRRAGGNEQFFGPGTRLTVL.

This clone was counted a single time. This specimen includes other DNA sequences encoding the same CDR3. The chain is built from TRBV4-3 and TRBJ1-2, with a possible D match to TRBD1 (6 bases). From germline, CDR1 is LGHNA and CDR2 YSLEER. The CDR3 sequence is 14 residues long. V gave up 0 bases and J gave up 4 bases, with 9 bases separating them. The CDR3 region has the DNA TGCGCCAGCAGCCAAGACAGGGGTTCCTATGGCTACACCTTC. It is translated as CASSQDRGSYGYTF.

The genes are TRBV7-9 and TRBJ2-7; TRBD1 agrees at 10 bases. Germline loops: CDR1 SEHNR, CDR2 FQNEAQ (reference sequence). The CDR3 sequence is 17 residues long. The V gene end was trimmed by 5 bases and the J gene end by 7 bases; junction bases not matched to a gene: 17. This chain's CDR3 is CASSPFPGQGTRGEQYF. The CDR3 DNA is TGTGCCAGCAGCCCTTTTCCGGGACAGGGGACCAGGGGTGAGCAGTACTTC.

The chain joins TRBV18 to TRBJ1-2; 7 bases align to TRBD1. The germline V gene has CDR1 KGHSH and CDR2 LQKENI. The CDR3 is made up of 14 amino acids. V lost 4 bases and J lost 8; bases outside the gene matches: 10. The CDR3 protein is CASSQGQKSGGYTF. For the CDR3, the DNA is TGTGCCAGCTCACAGGGACAGAAGTCCGGCGGCTACACCTTC.

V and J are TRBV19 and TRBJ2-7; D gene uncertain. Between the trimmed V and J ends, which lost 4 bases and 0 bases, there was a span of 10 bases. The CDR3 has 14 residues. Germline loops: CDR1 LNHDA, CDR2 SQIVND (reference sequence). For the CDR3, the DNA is TGTGCCAGTAGTACGGCCGCTAGCTCCTACGAGCAGTACTTC. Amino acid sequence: CASSTAASSYEQYF.

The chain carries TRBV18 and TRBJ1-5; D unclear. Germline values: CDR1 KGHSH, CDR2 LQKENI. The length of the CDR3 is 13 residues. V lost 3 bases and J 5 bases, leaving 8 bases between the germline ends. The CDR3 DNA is TGTGCCAGCTCACCTTCGAGAGATCAGCCCCAGCATTTT. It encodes CASSPSRDQPQHF.

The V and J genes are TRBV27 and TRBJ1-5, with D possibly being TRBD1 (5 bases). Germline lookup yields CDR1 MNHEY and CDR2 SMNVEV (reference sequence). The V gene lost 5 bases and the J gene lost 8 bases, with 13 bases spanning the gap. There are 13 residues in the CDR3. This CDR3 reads CASSGARREPQHF. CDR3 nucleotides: TGTGCCAGCAGTGGGGCCAGGAGGGAGCCCCAGCATTTT.

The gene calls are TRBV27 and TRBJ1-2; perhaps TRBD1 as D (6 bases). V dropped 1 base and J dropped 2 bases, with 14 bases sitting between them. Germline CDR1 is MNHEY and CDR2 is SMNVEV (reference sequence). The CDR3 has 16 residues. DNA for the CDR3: TGTGCCAGCAGTTTATTAGGGCAGGGGCCGAACTATGGCTACACCTTC. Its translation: CASSLLGQGPNYGYTF.

CDR3: CASRQGGGYEQYF. The CDR3, as DNA: TGTGCCAGCCGACAGGGTGGAGGGTACGAGCAGTACTTC. This chain links TRBV7-9 with TRBJ2-7; D is possibly TRBD1 (7 bases). Trimming took 8 bases from V and 4 from J, leaving 15 bases between them. The CDR3 extends over 13 amino acids. Germline CDR1 SEHNR, CDR2 FQNEAQ (reference sequence).

This CDR3 reads CASSLDLSSYEQYF. CDR3 coding DNA: TGCGCCAGCAGCTTGGATCTGAGCTCCTACGAGCAGTACTTC. The chain links TRBV5-1 to TRBJ2-7; no reliable D call. With 0 bases removed from V and 0 bases from J, the gap between germline ends came to 7 bases. This CDR3 is built from 14 residues. Germline-derived CDR1 and CDR2 are SGHRS and YFSETQ.

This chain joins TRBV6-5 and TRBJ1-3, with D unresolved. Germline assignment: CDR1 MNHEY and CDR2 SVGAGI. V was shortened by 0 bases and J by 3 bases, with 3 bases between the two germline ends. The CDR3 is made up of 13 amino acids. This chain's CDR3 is CASSYSLGNTIYF. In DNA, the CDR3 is TGTGCCAGCAGTTACTCTCTTGGAAACACCATATATTTT.

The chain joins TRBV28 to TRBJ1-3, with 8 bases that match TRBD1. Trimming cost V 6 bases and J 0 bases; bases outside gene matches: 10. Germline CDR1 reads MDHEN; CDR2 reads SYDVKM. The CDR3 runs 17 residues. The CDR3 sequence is CASRETGDENSGNTIYF. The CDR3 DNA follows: TGTGCCAGCAGGGAGACAGGGGACGAAAACTCTGGAAACACCATATATTTT.

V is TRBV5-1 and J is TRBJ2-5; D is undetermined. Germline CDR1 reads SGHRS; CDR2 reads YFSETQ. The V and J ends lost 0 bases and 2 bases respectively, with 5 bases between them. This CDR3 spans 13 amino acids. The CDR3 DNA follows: TGCGCCAGCAGCTTGGTAGTGCAAGAGACCCAGTACTTC. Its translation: CASSLVVQETQYF.

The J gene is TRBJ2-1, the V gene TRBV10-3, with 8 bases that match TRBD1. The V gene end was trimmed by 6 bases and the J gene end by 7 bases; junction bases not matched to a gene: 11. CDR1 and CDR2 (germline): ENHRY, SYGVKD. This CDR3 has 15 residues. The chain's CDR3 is CAIRGIQGAGNEQFF. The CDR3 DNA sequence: TGTGCCATCAGGGGGATCCAGGGGGCAGGGAATGAGCAGTTCTTC.

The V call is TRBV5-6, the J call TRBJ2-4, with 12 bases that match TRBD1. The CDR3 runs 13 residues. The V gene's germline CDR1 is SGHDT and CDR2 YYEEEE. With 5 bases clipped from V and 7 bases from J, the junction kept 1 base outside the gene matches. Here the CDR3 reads CASRGQGANIQYF. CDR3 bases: TGTGCCAGCAGGGGACAGGGGGCCAACATTCAGTACTTC.

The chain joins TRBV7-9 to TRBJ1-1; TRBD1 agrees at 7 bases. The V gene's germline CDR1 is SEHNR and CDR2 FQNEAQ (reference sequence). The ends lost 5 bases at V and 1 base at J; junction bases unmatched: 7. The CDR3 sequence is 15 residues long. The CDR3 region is CASSAEGQQNTEAFF. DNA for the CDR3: TGTGCCAGCAGCGCCGAGGGACAGCAGAACACTGAAGCTTTCTTT.

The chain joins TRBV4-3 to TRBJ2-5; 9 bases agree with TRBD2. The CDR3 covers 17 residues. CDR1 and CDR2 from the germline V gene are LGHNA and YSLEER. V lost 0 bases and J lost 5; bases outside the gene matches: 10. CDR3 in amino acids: CASSQDQAGGAFETQYF. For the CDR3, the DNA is TGCGCCAGCAGCCAAGATCAAGCGGGGGGTGCATTTGAGACCCAGTACTTC.

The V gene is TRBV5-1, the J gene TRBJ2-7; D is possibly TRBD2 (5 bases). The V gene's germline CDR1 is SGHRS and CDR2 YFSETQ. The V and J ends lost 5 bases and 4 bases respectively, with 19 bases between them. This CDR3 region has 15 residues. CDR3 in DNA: TGCGCCAGCAGGGTTTACCTAGAAGAGGGTTACGAGCAGTACTTC. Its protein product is CASRVYLEEGYEQYF.

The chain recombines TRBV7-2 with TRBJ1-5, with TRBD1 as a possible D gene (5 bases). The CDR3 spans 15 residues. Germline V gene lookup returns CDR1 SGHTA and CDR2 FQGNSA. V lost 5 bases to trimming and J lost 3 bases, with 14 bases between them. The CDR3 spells CASSLRAGNNQPQHF. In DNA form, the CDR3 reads TGTGCCAGCAGCCTTAGGGCAGGGAACAATCAGCCCCAGCATTTT.

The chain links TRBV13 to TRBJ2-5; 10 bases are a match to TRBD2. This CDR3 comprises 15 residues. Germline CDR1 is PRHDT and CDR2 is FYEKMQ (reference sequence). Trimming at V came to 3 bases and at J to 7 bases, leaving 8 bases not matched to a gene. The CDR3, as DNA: TGTGCCAGCAGCTTCCGCCTGGCTAGCGGGGGGACCCAGTACTTC. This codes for CASSFRLASGGTQYF.

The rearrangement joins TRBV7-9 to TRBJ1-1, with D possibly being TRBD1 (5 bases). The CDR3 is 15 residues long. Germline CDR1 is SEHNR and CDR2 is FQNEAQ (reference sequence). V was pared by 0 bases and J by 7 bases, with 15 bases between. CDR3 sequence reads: CASSLAVTGENEAFF. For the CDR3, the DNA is TGTGCCAGCAGCTTAGCGGTGACGGGGGAGAATGAAGCTTTCTTT. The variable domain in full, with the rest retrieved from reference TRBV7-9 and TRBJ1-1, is DTGVSQNPRHKITKRGQNVTFRCDPISEHNRLYWYRQTLGQGPEFLTYFQNEAQLEKSRLLSDRFSAERPKGSFSTLEIQRTEQGDSAMYLCASSLAVTGENEAFFGQGTRLTVV.

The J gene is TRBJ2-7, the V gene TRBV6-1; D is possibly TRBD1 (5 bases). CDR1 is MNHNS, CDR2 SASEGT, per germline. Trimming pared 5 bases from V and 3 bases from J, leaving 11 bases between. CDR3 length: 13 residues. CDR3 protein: CASSWGRDYEQYF. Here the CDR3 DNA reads TGTGCCAGCAGTTGGGGCAGAGACTACGAGCAGTACTTC.

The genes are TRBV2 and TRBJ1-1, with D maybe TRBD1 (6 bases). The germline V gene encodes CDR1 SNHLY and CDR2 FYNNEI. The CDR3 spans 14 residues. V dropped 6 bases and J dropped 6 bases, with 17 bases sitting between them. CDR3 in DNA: TGTGCCAGCAGGAGGGGGAACACGGCATCTGAAGCTTTCTTT. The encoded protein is CASRRGNTASEAFF.